A selection of T cell receptor beta chains follows, all from one sample in a study of blood T cell repertoires in COVID-19. Method: immunoSEQ multiplex PCR; TCRdb's copy keeps in-frame clones and lacks some. This sample yields approximately 110,000 clones, of which less than 85% are seen a single time; 15% to 20% belongs to the top ten. The sequenced sample was peripheral blood. These receptors were collected from a woman aged 55-70 years with acute or convalescent COVID-19. Both conserved end residues are part of each CDR3.

v_call cdr3_aa
TRBV14 CANPTGAYNEQFF
TRBV5-1 CASSLQGKAAGELFF
TRBV6-6 CASSWGLGTDTQYF
TRBV2 CASSEESGQPQHF
TRBV19 CASRTRTGQANYGYTF
TRBV28 CASMWGGRTDTQYF
TRBV6-5 CASRKARDNSPLHF
TRBV6-2/TRBV6-3 CASSAPTSGRYEQYF
TRBV27 CACRRSGGAYEQYF
TRBV28 CASRGTGGHEQYF
TRBV28 CASSARGGTDTQYF
TRBV7-3 CASSRRGGSGYNEQFF
TRBV30 CAWSTRGQGEKLFF
TRBV7-3 CASSHPGGSQYF
TRBV16 CASSPGAAREQYF
TRBV7-2 CASSLGQTAYSYEQYF
TRBV11-2 CASSLDRRAGKAFF
TRBV10-1 CASSLAGGTEQYF
TRBV3-1/TRBV3-2 CASSQLRQRGAQGELFF
TRBV7-9 CASSWDRAGNTIYF
TRBV12-3/TRBV12-4 CASSLRETQYF
TRBV27 CASSQSRGAYNEQFF
TRBV12-5 CASGILNSDGYTF
TRBV3-1/TRBV3-2 CASSQGGGGRYNEQFF
TRBV28 CASSFSVPGTEDYGYTF
TRBV5-1 CASSSGLAGVETQYF
TRBV27 CASKLSPTRNEQFF
TRBV5-1 CASSLAGGLAAYEQFF
TRBV19 CASSSSSKTQYF
TRBV9 CASSFGTSRQETQYF
TRBV6-5 CASCTGFWESSIF
TRBV6-6 CASMSGGSTEAFF
TRBV27 CASSPPGGEQYF
TRBV6-1 CASSERAGGLYTQYF
TRBV4-1 CASSQDQGFPTGQAFF
TRBV12-3/TRBV12-4 CASRTNLAFTF
TRBV15 CATSRDQETQYF
TRBV19 CASRTELSNQPQHF
TRBV7-7 CASSLVVGTSNEQFF
TRBV7-8 CASSLELALNEAFF
TRBV7-9 CASSQGFQPQHF
TRBV2 CAGREQAATNEKLFF
TRBV7-2 CASSLATRNGYTF
TRBV30 CAWSEGEGYGYTF
TRBV28 CASSLEAGRFNQPQHF
TRBV6-6 CASSPPGQGATYEQYF
TRBV6-5 CASSRQGGPYEQYF
TRBV18 CASSLLAGGFTDTQYF
TRBV27 CASRLRPGTGGLGSEAFF
TRBV4-1 CASSQGLGQGYSNQPQHF
TRBV3-1/TRBV3-2 CASSDRGSTNEKLFF
TRBV6-1 CASSERGQPQHF
TRBV30 CAWSPPGTGATPLHF
TRBV19 CASTPGVRFGAEAFF